Listed below are T cell receptor beta chains from one sample, sequenced in a study of T cells in localized non-small cell lung cancer. Using immunoSEQ multiplex PCR, the repertoire was profiled, and TCRdb retains in-frame clones only, with some absent. The table shows 70,000 or so clones, with around 84% occurring only once. The sequenced sample was peripheral blood, obtained before any cancer treatment. The receptor source for this set is an older female donor with stage I lung adenocarcinoma. Both conserved end residues are part of each CDR3. A D gene is named only where the DNA matches it firmly. Some rows mark clone size as missing; the rest say once, few, many or name a class of expanded clone.

d_gene | j_gene | v_gene | abundance | CDR3aa | CDR3nt
. | TRBJ2-2 | TRBV2 | . | CASRHRDNTGELFF | TGTGCCAGCAGACACAGGGATAACACCGGGGAGCTGTTTTTT
TRBD1 | TRBJ1-2 | TRBV6-1 | . | CASSRDRGWYGYTF | TGTGCCAGCAGCAGGGACAGGGGGTGGTATGGCTACACCTTC
. | TRBJ2-5 | TRBV7-6 | . | CASSPRVVQETQYF | TGTGCCAGCAGCCCCAGGGTCGTCCAAGAGACCCAGTACTTC
. | TRBJ2-1 | TRBV5-1 | . | CASSLEVYEQFF | TGCGCCAGCAGCCTTGAAGTCTATGAGCAGTTCTTC
. | TRBJ2-5 | TRBV27 | . | CASSPRDAIRTQYF | TGTGCCAGCAGTCCAAGGGACGCCATCCGGACCCAGTACTTC
TRBD1 | TRBJ1-4 | TRBV11-1 | few | CASSRDRAAEKLFF | TGTGCCAGCAGCAGGGACAGGGCGGCTGAAAAACTGTTTTTT
. | TRBJ2-2 | TRBV12-2 | . | CASRLDVLAGGQSGELFF | TGTGCAAGTCGCTTAGACGTCCTAGCGGGAGGGCAATCCGGGGAGCTGTTTTTT
TRBD2 | TRBJ2-7 | TRBV11-3 | . | CASSLIITASGGAYEQYF | TGTGCCAGCAGCCTCATTATTACGGCTAGCGGGGGGGCCTACGAGCAGTACTTC
. | TRBJ2-4 | TRBV28 | once | CASSTAVAKNIQYF | TGTGCCAGCAGTACAGCGGTGGCCAAAAACATTCAGTACTTC
. | TRBJ2-5 | TRBV5-6 | once | CASSLVQEETQYF | TGTGCCAGCAGCTTGGTGCAGGAAGAGACCCAGTACTTC
TRBD2 | TRBJ2-7 | TRBV9 | . | CASSVAGTSGYYEQYF | TGTGCCAGCAGCGTAGCGGGGACTAGCGGATACTACGAGCAGTACTTC
. | TRBJ1-6 | TRBV9 | . | CASSADTGLGSPLHF | TGTGCCAGCAGCGCAGATACAGGGTTGGGTTCACCCCTCCACTTT
TRBD1 | TRBJ1-4 | TRBV10-3 | . | CAISHGDRDYEKLFF | TGTGCCATCAGTCACGGCGACAGGGATTATGAAAAACTGTTTTTT
. | TRBJ2-7 | TRBV18 | . | CASSPGFRDEQYF | TGTGCCAGCTCACCGGGCTTTCGCGACGAGCAGTACTTC
. | TRBJ1-1 | TRBV25-1 | once | CASDSGRVVPEAFF | TGTGCCAGCGACTCCGGCAGGGTTGTACCTGAAGCTTTCTTT
. | TRBJ1-2 | TRBV2 | few | CAEGRLGYGYTF | TGTGCCGAAGGGAGGTTAGGCTATGGCTACACCTTC